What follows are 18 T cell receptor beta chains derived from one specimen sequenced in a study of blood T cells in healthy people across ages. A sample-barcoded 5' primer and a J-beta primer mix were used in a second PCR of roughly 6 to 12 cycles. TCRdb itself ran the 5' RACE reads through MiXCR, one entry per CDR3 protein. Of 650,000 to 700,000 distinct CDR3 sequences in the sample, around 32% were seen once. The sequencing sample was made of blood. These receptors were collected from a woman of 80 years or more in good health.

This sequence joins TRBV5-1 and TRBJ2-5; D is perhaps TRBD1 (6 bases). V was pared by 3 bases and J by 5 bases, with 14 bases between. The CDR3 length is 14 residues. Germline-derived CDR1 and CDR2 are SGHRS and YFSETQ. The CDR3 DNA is TGCGCCAGCAGCTCAACAGGGCCGGGGGAGACCCAGTACTTC. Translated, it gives CASSSTGPGETQYF.

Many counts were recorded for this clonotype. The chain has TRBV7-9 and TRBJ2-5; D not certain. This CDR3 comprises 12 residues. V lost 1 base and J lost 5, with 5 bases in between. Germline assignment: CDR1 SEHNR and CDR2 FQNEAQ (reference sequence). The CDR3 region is CASSLVTETQYF. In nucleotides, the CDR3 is TGTGCCAGCAGCTTAGTCACCGAGACCCAGTACTTC.

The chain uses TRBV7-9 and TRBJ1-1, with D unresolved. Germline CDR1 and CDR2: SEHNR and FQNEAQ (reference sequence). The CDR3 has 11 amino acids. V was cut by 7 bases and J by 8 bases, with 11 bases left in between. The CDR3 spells CASNPGREAFF. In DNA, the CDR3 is TGTGCCAGCAATCCCGGGAGAGAAGCTTTCTTT. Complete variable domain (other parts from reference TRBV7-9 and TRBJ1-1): DTGVSQNPRHKITKRGQNVTFRCDPISEHNRLYWYRQTLGQGPEFLTYFQNEAQLEKSRLLSDRFSAERPKGSFSTLEIQRTEQGDSAMYLCASNPGREAFFGQGTRLTVV.

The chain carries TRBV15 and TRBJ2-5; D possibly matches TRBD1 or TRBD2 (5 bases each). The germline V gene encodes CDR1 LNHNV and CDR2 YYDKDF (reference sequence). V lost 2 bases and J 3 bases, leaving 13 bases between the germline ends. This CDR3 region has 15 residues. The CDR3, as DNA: TGTGCCACCAGCAGATGGGGGACGGGCAAAGAGACCCAGTACTTC. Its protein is CATSRWGTGKETQYF.

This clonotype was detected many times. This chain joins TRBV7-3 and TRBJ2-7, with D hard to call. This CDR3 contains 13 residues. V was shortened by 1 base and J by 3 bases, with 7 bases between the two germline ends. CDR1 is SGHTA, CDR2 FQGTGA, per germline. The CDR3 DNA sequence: TGTGCCAGCAGCTTAAATACGGGCTACGAGCAGTACTTC. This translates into CASSLNTGYEQYF.

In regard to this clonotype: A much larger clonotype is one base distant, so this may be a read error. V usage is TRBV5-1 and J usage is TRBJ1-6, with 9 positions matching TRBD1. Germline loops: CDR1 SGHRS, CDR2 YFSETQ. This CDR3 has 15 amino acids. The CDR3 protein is CVSSGGQGVNSPLHF. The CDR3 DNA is TGCGTCAGCAGCGGGGGACAGGGAGTTAATTCACCCCTCCACTTT. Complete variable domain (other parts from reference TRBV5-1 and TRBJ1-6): KAGVTQTPRYLIKTRGQQVTLSCSPISGHRSVSWYQQTPGQGLQFLFEYFSETQRNKGNFPGRFSGRQFSNSRSEMNVSTLELGDSALYLCVSSGGQGVNSPLHFGNGTRLTVT.

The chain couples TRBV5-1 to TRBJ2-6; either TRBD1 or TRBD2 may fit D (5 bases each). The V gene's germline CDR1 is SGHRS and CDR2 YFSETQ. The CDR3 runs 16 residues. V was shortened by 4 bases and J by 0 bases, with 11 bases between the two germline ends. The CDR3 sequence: CASSGDGSSGANVLTF. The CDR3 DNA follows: TGCGCCAGCAGCGGGGACGGAAGCTCTGGGGCCAACGTCCTGACTTTC.

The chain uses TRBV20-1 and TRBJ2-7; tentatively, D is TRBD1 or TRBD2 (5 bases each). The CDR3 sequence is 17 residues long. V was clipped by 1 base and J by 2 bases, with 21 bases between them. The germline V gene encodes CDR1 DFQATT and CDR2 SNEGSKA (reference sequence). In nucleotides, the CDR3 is TGCAGTGCTAGAGTTCGATACTCCGGGACGGTAACCTACGAGCAGTACTTC. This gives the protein CSARVRYSGTVTYEQYF.

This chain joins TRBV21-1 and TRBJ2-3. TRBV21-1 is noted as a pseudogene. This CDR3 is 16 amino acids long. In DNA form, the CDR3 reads TGTGCCAGCAGCAAAGGACCGAATTTCCCAAAGGATACGCAGTATTTT. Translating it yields CASSKGPNFPKDTQYF.

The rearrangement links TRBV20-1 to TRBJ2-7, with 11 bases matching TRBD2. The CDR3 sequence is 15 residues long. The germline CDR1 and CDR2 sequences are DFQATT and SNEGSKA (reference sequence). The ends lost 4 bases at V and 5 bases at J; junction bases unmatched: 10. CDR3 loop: CSANRRTSGFDEQYF. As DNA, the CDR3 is TGCAGTGCTAACCGAAGGACTAGCGGGTTCGACGAGCAGTACTTC.

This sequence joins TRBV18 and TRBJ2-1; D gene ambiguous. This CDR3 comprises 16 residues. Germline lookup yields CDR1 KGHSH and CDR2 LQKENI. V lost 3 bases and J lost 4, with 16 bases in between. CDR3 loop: CASSPRQVHQYNEQFF. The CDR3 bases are TGTGCCAGCTCACCCCGGCAGGTACATCAATACAATGAGCAGTTCTTC.

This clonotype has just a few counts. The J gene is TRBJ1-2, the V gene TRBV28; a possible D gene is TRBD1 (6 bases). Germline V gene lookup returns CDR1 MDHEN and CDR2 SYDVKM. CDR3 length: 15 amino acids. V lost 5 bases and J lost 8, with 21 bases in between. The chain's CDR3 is CASSPRRGALVGYTF. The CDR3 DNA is TGTGCCAGCAGTCCGAGGAGGGGGGCTTTGGTCGGCTACACCTTC.

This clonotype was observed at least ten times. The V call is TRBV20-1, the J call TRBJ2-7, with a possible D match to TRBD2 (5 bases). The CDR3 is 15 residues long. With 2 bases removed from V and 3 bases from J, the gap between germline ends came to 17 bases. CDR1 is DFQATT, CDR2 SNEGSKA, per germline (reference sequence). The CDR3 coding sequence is TGCAGTGCTAGACCTTCAGAGGGCAAGTACTACGAGCAGTACTTC. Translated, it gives CSARPSEGKYYEQYF.

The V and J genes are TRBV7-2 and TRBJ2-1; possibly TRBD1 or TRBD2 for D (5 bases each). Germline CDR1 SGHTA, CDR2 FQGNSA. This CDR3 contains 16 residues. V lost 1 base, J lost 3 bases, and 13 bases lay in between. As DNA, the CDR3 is TGTGCCAGCAGCTTAGGTATCCTTGGGGGCTACAATGAGCAGTTCTTC. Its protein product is CASSLGILGGYNEQFF.

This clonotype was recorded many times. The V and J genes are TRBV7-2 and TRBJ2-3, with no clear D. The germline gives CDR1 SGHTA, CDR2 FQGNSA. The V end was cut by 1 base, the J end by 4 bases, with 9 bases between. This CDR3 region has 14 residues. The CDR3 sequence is CASSLEAAPDTQYF. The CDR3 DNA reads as TGTGCCAGCAGCTTAGAGGCAGCTCCAGATACGCAGTATTTT.

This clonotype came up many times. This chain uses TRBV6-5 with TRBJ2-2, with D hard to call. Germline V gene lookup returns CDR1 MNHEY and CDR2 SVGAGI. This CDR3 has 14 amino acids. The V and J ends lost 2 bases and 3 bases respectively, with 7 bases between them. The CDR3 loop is CASSYKRHTGELFF. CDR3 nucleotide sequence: TGTGCCAGCAGTTACAAACGGCACACCGGGGAGCTGTTTTTT.

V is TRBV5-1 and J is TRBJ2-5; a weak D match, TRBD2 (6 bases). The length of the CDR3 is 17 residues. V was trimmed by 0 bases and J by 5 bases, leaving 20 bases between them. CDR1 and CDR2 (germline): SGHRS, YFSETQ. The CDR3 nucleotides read TGCGCCAGCAGCTTGGGTTCGAGCCGCCGGGGAGGCGAGACCCAGTACTTC. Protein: CASSLGSSRRGGETQYF.

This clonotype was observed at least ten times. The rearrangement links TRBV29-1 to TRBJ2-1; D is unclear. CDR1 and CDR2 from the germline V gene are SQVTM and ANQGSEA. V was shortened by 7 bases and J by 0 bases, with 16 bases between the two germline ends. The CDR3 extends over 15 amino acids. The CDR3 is CSASDPTVSYNEQFF. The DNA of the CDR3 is TGCAGCGCCTCTGATCCAACAGTCTCCTACAATGAGCAGTTCTTC.